These 28 T cell receptor beta chains were sequenced from one sample in a study of T cell changes during pregnancy in multiple sclerosis. Repertoires were generated with immunoSEQ multiplex PCR, while TCRdb's copy carries only in-frame clones and drops some. The data hold 50,000 or so clones, with 91% observed a single time. The sequencing here drew on peripheral blood, taken after pregnancy. The receptors were gathered from a female donor in good health, enrolled as a control in a pregnancy study.

This chain connects TRBV28 to TRBJ2-7, with D maybe TRBD1 (6 bases). Germline values: CDR1 MDHEN, CDR2 SYDVKM. The CDR3 contains 15 residues. Trimming left V 0 bases short and J 2 bases short, with 11 bases between. CDR3 sequence (DNA): TGTGCCAGCAGTTTATGGTCAGGGGACGCCTACGAGCAGTACTTC. Translated: CASSLWSGDAYEQYF.

V and J are TRBV29-1 and TRBJ1-6, with a weak D call TRBD1 (6 bases). Trimming took off 4 bases at V and 8 bases at J, with 9 bases between the two ends. CDR1 SQVTM and CDR2 ANQGSEA come from the germline V gene. The CDR3 consists of 12 residues. The CDR3 here is CSVAQGDSPLHF. The DNA of the CDR3 is TGCAGCGTTGCACAGGGTGATTCACCCCTCCACTTT.

V usage is TRBV5-1 and J usage is TRBJ2-1, with 14 nucleotides matching TRBD2. CDR3 length: 17 amino acids. Per the germline V gene, CDR1 is SGHRS and CDR2 is YFSETQ. With 0 bases clipped from V and 7 bases from J, the junction kept 6 bases outside the gene matches. In DNA form, the CDR3 reads TGCGCCAGCAGCTTGGCCGGGGGACTAGCGGGAGAAAATGAGCAGTTCTTC. Translated, it gives CASSLAGGLAGENEQFF.

In DNA, the CDR3 is TGTGCCAGCAGCTGGCTGTTAAAAGACGGGGGCTACACCTTC. Translation gives CASSWLLKDGGYTF. This chain joins TRBV5-8 and TRBJ1-2, with unresolved D. Trimming stripped 3 bases from V and 8 bases from J, with 17 bases between. Per germline, CDR1 SGHTS and CDR2 YDEGEE. CDR3 length equals 14 residues.

The J gene is TRBJ1-5, the V gene TRBV28; D uncertain. Germline CDR1 and CDR2: MDHEN and SYDVKM. Between the trimmed V and J ends, which lost 2 bases and 0 bases, there was a span of 8 bases. The CDR3 sequence is 15 residues long. The CDR3 sequence is CASSLAVYSNQPQHF. CDR3 bases: TGTGCCAGCAGTTTAGCGGTTTATAGCAATCAGCCCCAGCATTTT.

The chain combines TRBV4-3 with TRBJ2-3; D is unclear. The V end lost 1 base, the J end lost 2 bases, and 4 bases lay between the germline ends. This CDR3 has 13 amino acids. The V gene's germline CDR1 is LGHNA and CDR2 YSLEER. CDR3 region: CASSQASTDTQYF. In DNA form, the CDR3 reads TGCGCCAGCAGCCAAGCGTCCACAGATACGCAGTATTTT.

The chain carries TRBV5-1 and TRBJ2-3; D not certain. V was cut by 3 bases and J by 4 bases, with 9 bases left in between. Germline V CDR1 and CDR2: SGHRS, YFSETQ. The CDR3 is 13 amino acids. CDR3 loop: CASSSPGSDTQYF. CDR3 bases: TGCGCCAGCAGCTCGCCCGGTTCAGATACGCAGTATTTT.

This chain joins TRBV19 and TRBJ2-7; 8 bases are shared with TRBD1. The length of the CDR3 is 15 residues. V shed 1 base and J 4 bases; nucleotides not matched to a gene: 6. Per germline, CDR1 LNHDA and CDR2 SQIVND (reference sequence). As DNA, the CDR3 is TGTGCCAGTAGTATAGCCTCGGACAGGGTGTACGAGCAGTACTTC. Translation gives CASSIASDRVYEQYF.

This clone was observed a single time. The rearrangement uses TRBV18 and TRBJ1-4; D possibly corresponds to TRBD1 (5 bases). Germline CDR1 KGHSH, CDR2 LQKENI. The CDR3 totals 14 residues. V lost 3 bases, J lost 5 bases, and 10 bases lay in between. As DNA, the CDR3 is TGTGCCAGCTCACCGGTCTCAGGGAATGAAAAACTGTTTTTT. Residues: CASSPVSGNEKLFF. Looking up the rest from reference TRBV18 and TRBJ1-4 gives the full variable domain: NAGVMQNPRHLVRRRGQEARLRCSPMKGHSHVYWYRQLPEEGLKFMVYLQKENIIDESGMPKERFSAEFPKEGPSILRIQQVVRGDSAAYFCASSPVSGNEKLFFGSGTQLSVL.

The gene calls are TRBV6-1 and TRBJ1-1, with TRBD1 identical over 10 bases. The germline CDR1 and CDR2 sequences are MNHNS and SASEGT. V was pared by 4 bases and J by 5 bases, with 1 base of the junction left unmatched. This CDR3 is 13 amino acids long. CDR3 in DNA: TGTGCCAGCAGTGGGGACAGGGGAACTGAAGCTTTCTTT. As protein: CASSGDRGTEAFF.

The chain couples TRBV27 to TRBJ1-2, with D unclear. Looked up from germline, CDR1 is MNHEY and CDR2 is SMNVEV (reference sequence). The CDR3 has 14 amino acids. The V and J ends lost 2 bases and 4 bases respectively, with 11 bases between them. The DNA for the CDR3 is TGTGCCAGCAGTTTAAGCCCACGTCTCTATGGCTACACCTTC. This gives the protein CASSLSPRLYGYTF.

The chain has TRBV6-6 and TRBJ1-2, with D tentatively TRBD1 (6 bases). The CDR3 has 14 amino acids. Trimming removed 0 bases at V and 5 bases at J, with 10 bases between. Germline CDR1 MNHNY, CDR2 SVGAGI (reference sequence). DNA for the CDR3: TGTGCCAGCAGTTACTCACAGGGTTCATATGGCTACACCTTC. It translates to CASSYSQGSYGYTF.

The V gene is TRBV28, the J gene TRBJ1-3; no clear D gene. V lost 4 bases to trimming and J lost 8 bases, with 9 bases between them. The length of the CDR3 is 12 residues. The germline gives CDR1 MDHEN, CDR2 SYDVKM. CDR3 bases: TGTGCCAGCAGTTCCCCCGGGGACACCATATATTTT. It codes for CASSSPGDTIYF.

This chain uses TRBV6-6 with TRBJ1-6; the match to TRBD1 covers 8 bases. This CDR3 spans 16 amino acids. Trimming removed 2 bases from V and 10 bases from J; junction bases left unmatched: 10. Germline assignment: CDR1 MNHNY and CDR2 SVGAGI (reference sequence). CDR3 region: CASSYTADRAGSPLHF. The CDR3 DNA reads TGTGCCAGCAGTTACACCGCGGACAGGGCAGGATCACCCCTCCACTTT.

This chain links TRBV25-1 with TRBJ2-3, with TRBD2 as a possible D gene (5 bases). V dropped 5 bases and J dropped 3 bases, with 15 bases sitting between them. Looked up from germline, CDR1 is MGHDK and CDR2 is SYGVNS. This CDR3 is built from 15 residues. CDR3: CASSPLRLATDTQYF. DNA for the CDR3: TGTGCCAGCAGTCCTTTGCGGCTAGCAACAGATACGCAGTATTTT.

In DNA, the CDR3 is TGTGCCAGCAGCTCCCGACAGGGCGTTGAGTCACCCCTCCACTTT. Its protein is CASSSRQGVESPLHF. V is TRBV7-6 and J is TRBJ1-6; TRBD1 aligns across 7 bases. Per germline, CDR1 SGHVS and CDR2 FNYEAQ. The CDR3 loop spans 15 amino acids. V dropped 4 bases and J dropped 10; count of bases not matched to a gene: 10.

The CDR3, as DNA: TGTGCCAGTAGCCAGACTAGCGGGAGCCTGGATACGCAGTATTTT. Protein product: CASSQTSGSLDTQYF. This chain uses TRBV19 with TRBJ2-3; the match to TRBD2 covers 12 bases. V lost 6 bases, J lost 6 bases, and 7 bases stayed unmatched. The CDR3 has 15 residues. Looked up from germline, CDR1 is LNHDA and CDR2 is SQIVND (reference sequence).

V is TRBV6-6 and J is TRBJ2-1, with D tentatively TRBD2 (6 bases). CDR3 length equals 12 residues. With 2 bases removed from V and 12 bases from J, the gap between germline ends came to 11 bases. From germline, CDR1 is MNHNY and CDR2 SVGAGI (reference sequence). CDR3 in DNA: TGTGCCAGCAGTTACGTTGGAGGGGCGCAGTTCTTC. Protein: CASSYVGGAQFF.

The rearrangement joins TRBV18 to TRBJ1-1; D remains ambiguous. The CDR3 contains 13 residues. Trimming pared 3 bases from V and 5 bases from J, leaving 10 bases between. The germline V gene has CDR1 KGHSH and CDR2 LQKENI. CDR3 DNA sequence: TGTGCCAGCTCACCCCGTAGGGAGACTGAAGCTTTCTTT. Its protein product is CASSPRRETEAFF.

The chain recombines TRBV10-2 with TRBJ2-3; 7 positions match TRBD2. This CDR3 is built from 14 residues. The V gene's germline CDR1 is WSHSY and CDR2 SAAADI. V was pared by 6 bases and J by 3 bases, with 6 bases of the junction left unmatched. In DNA, the CDR3 is TGCGCCAGCAGAGTCCGCGGGAGTACAGATACGCAGTATTTT. Encoded protein: CASRVRGSTDTQYF.

The chain has TRBV30 and TRBJ2-1; 9 bases map to TRBD2. Germline trimming cut 5 bases from V and 3 bases from J; bases unmatched to any gene: 2. The V gene's germline CDR1 is GTSNPN and CDR2 SVGIG (reference sequence). This CDR3 has 13 amino acids. The CDR3 reads CAWGSGSYNEQFF. CDR3 bases: TGTGCCTGGGGTAGCGGGAGCTACAATGAGCAGTTCTTC.

The chain has TRBV7-9 and TRBJ1-2, with 12 nucleotides matching TRBD1. Germline V gene data show CDR1 as SEHNR and CDR2 as FQNEAQ (reference sequence). V was clipped by 0 bases and J by 0 bases; unmatched bases: 8. The CDR3 sequence is 19 residues long. The CDR3 nucleotides read TGTGCCAGCAGCTTAGCGCGGGGGACAGGGGGCTGGACTAACTATGGCTACACCTTC. This translates into CASSLARGTGGWTNYGYTF.

The chain employs TRBV6-5 and TRBJ2-7; TRBD1 might be the D (6 bases). Germline CDR1 MNHEY, CDR2 SVGAGI. V lost 6 bases and J 0 bases, leaving 15 bases between the germline ends. The CDR3 length is 15 residues. The CDR3, as DNA: TGTGCCAGCAGGGCGGCAGGGGTGAGCTCCTACGAGCAGTACTTC. As protein: CASRAAGVSSYEQYF.

The chain is built from TRBV2 and TRBJ1-5; 7 bases map to TRBD1. Germline V gene lookup returns CDR1 SNHLY and CDR2 FYNNEI. This CDR3 has 15 residues. V shed 2 bases, J shed 5 bases, and the junction held 6 bases outside the gene matches. For the CDR3, the DNA is TGTGCCAGCAGTGAATCACAGGGGTCGTATCAGCCCCAGCATTTT. This codes for CASSESQGSYQPQHF.

Details on this clone: Other DNA sequences in the same sample also yield this CDR3. This chain uses TRBV6-6 with TRBJ2-5; TRBD1 aligns across 7 bases. The germline gives CDR1 MNHNY, CDR2 SVGAGI (reference sequence). The CDR3 sequence is 14 residues long. The V gene end was trimmed by 0 bases and the J gene end by 4 bases; junction bases not matched to a gene: 2. CDR3 DNA sequence: TGTGCCAGCAGTTACTCCTCAGGGGGAGAGACCCAGTACTTC. It encodes CASSYSSGGETQYF.

The chain employs TRBV9 and TRBJ2-1; 7 bases line up with TRBD2. Trimming removed 5 bases from V and 0 bases from J; junction bases left unmatched: 5. From germline, CDR1 is SGDLS and CDR2 YYNGEE. CDR3 length: 15 residues. In DNA, the CDR3 is TGTGCCAGCAGTCTTACTAGCGCCTCCTACAATGAGCAGTTCTTC. It yields the protein CASSLTSASYNEQFF.

The J gene is TRBJ1-1, the V gene TRBV18; TRBD1 matches 9 bases. Germline CDR1 and CDR2: KGHSH and LQKENI. J gave up 4 bases and V 6 bases, and 6 bases lay outside the gene matches. This CDR3 comprises 14 residues. CDR3 sequence (DNA): TGTGCCAGCTCCCCGGACAGGGGAAGCACTGAAGCTTTCTTT. Residues: CASSPDRGSTEAFF.

The chain has TRBV28 and TRBJ2-7, with 13 bases lining up with TRBD2. V trimming: 6 bases; J trimming: 2 bases; junction bases outside the gene matches: 10. Germline values: CDR1 MDHEN, CDR2 SYDVKM. This CDR3 contains 17 residues. The chain's CDR3 is CASSTRFTSGRAYEQYF. CDR3 nucleotide sequence: TGTGCCAGCAGCACAAGATTTACTAGCGGGAGGGCCTACGAGCAGTACTTC.